Ten or more counts support the clone carrying this TCR beta chain. Antigen unknown. It was from 2 million PBMCs stored at -80 C that the unsorted libraries were obtained. This specimen comes from a study of neurological immune-mediated disorders. Study-wide results and caveats: Phylogenetic grouping assigned the repertoires of 18 of 34 multiple sclerosis patients to a single related-CDR3 cluster, which may represent a signature.

5'RACE with 10-nucleotide random UMIs produced the cDNA. Each sequencing run yielded over 170 million TCR-beta sequences from 15-18 subjects. TCRdb recomputed calls from the 5' RACE reads with MiXCR, one row per CDR3 protein. The sample holds 55,000 to 70,000 distinct CDR3 sequences, 2.5% to 4% seen once. The clonotype comes from a woman in her forties or fifties with multiple sclerosis. Material: PBMCs.

The CDR3 sequence: CASSLSVTDSNQPQHF. The CDR3 DNA reads TGTGCCAGCAGCTTATCCGTCACCGATAGCAATCAGCCCCAGCATTTT. V and J are TRBV7-2 and TRBJ1-5; D gene uncertain. The CDR3 has 16 amino acids. V was shortened by 2 bases and J by 0 bases, with 11 bases between the two germline ends. The germline V gene has CDR1 SGHTA and CDR2 FQGNSA.